The present entry profiles one T cell receptor beta chain with its context. The clone's antigen remains unknown. Qualities for individual bases were not recorded, and no much larger clone is one base off. This sample is drawn from a study of breast tumors, draining lymph nodes, adjacent tissues (dated by TCRdb to 2015 to 2016). For the wider study: Breast cancer patients provided tumor, adjacent nontumor tissue and axillary lymph nodes, and the study compared the TCR beta repertoires across these three sources. The study was designed to assess the relationships and possible T-cell exchange between tumor, surrounding tissue and draining lymph node repertoires in human breast cancer. Broader findings and caveats from the paper: In luminal-like breast cancer, tumor and nontumor tissue repertoires resembled each other significantly more than in basal-like breast cancer. T-cell repertoire diversity in tumors was found to be lower than in lymph nodes but higher than in nontumor tissue, and preferential V and J gene usage was observed. The conclusion that tumor T cells originate in lymph nodes was framed as consistent with a hypothesis rather than directly demonstrated. A scenario in which most tumor T cells derive from the lymph node and then expand within tumor tissue was judged to be consistent with the data.

Lymph node samples were obtained from the axillary draining lymph nodes of breast cancer patients. V lost 5 bases and J lost 3 bases, and the count of bases not matched to a germline gene is 9. The CDR3, from cysteine to phenylalanine, totals 15 residues. The kept DNA is CDR3 alone, 45 bases in frame from the first base. CDR1 MDHEN and CDR2 SYDVKM are derived from the germline V gene. The sequencer was an Illumina HiSeq 2000. Multiplex PCR amplification was used to build the TCR beta chain libraries. High-throughput sequencing was used to analyze the amplified TCR beta chain products. TCRdb ran its own pipeline on the public reads, namely fastp trimming at Q25 and MiXCR clone calling, and kept in-frame beta chains. Each CDR3 protein gets just one entry, which takes the most common genes and DNA from the rows behind it. The sample profile shows 130,000 or so distinct CDR3 sequences; about a fifth of them were found once. The ten largest clones represent more than 2.5% of the sample.

The sequenced sample was axillary lymph node tissue. The chain joins TRBV28 to TRBJ2-7; 8 bases in between match TRBD2. This sequence originates from a female donor with breast cancer. Some clones in this sample may be carry-over from other donors' samples. This receptor carries the CDR3 CASSPGGGASYEQYF. The base sequence is TGTGCCAGCAGTCCCGGGGGGGGGGCGAGCTACGAGCAGTACTTC.